The rows below give T cell receptor beta chains drawn from one sample of a study of response to subunit inactivated influenza vaccine. One entry per CDR3 protein results from TCRdb running MiXCR on the RT-PCR reads. The sample lists under 800,000 distinct CDR3 sequences, approximately 15% occurring once. This specimen was PBMCs from blood, taken 14 days before vaccination. These receptors were collected from a man aged 50 to 60 who received an inactivated influenza vaccine. Each CDR3 is given with its conserved first and last residue. Fields, in order: CDR3 protein, CDR3 DNA, V gene, D gene, J gene, clone size. A D gene is named only where the DNA matches it firmly. Size is stated for part of the rows, as once, few or many counts, or as a class when the clone is expanded.

CDR3: CATSGTGTNYGYTF; DNA: TGTGCCACTAGCGGGACAGGGACTAACTATGGCTACACCTTC; V: TRBV24-1; D: TRBD1; J: TRBJ1-2; size: few
CDR3: CASSLGLVVRNEQFF; DNA: TGCGCCAGCAGCCTGGGACTAGTCGTTCGTAATGAGCAGTTCTTC; V: TRBV4-1; D: TRBD2; J: TRBJ2-1; size: .
CDR3: CASSQNANTEAFF; DNA: TGCGCCAGCAGCCAAAATGCAAACACTGAAGCTTTCTTT; V: TRBV4-3; D: .; J: TRBJ1-1; size: once
CDR3: CASSLEGRNEQYF; DNA: TGTGCCAGCAGTTTGGAGGGGAGGAACGAGCAGTACTTC; V: TRBV27; D: .; J: TRBJ2-7; size: .
CDR3: CASSLFGQDNEQFF; DNA: TGTGCCAGCAGCTTGTTTGGCCAGGACAATGAGCAGTTCTTC; V: TRBV5-5; D: .; J: TRBJ2-1; size: few
CDR3: CSVALRQGSISRSYNEQFF; DNA: TGCAGCGTTGCCCTTCGACAGGGGTCGATTTCTCGGTCCTACAATGAGCAGTTCTTC; V: TRBV29-1; D: TRBD1; J: TRBJ2-1; size: many
CDR3: CASSLALQVNEQFF; DNA: TGCGCCAGCAGCTTGGCGTTACAGGTAAATGAGCAGTTCTTC; V: TRBV5-1; D: .; J: TRBJ2-1; size: few
CDR3: CSAPLTSGVPYNEQFF; DNA: TGCAGTGCTCCCCTGACTAGCGGGGTCCCTTACAATGAGCAGTTCTTC; V: TRBV20-1; D: TRBD2; J: TRBJ2-1; size: few
CDR3: CASSPRTQVTQYF; DNA: TGTGCCAGCAGTCCCCGGACTCAGGTGACCCAGTACTTC; V: TRBV7-2; D: .; J: TRBJ2-5; size: .
CDR3: CASSSLVNEQFF; DNA: TGTGCCAGCTCATCACTGGTCAATGAGCAGTTCTTC; V: TRBV18; D: .; J: TRBJ2-1; size: few
CDR3: CASSRPQGSETQYF; DNA: TGTGCCAGCAGCCGTCCCCAGGGCTCGGAGACCCAGTACTTC; V: TRBV3-1; D: .; J: TRBJ2-5; size: .
CDR3: CSAGGLAGESEQFF; DNA: TGCAGTGCAGGGGGACTAGCGGGAGAAAGTGAGCAGTTCTTC; V: TRBV20-1; D: TRBD2; J: TRBJ2-1; size: few
CDR3: CSVGVASRGEQFF; DNA: TGCAGCGTTGGAGTAGCTTCCCGGGGTGAGCAGTTCTTC; V: TRBV29-1; D: .; J: TRBJ2-1; size: .
CDR3: CASSQDHGSYNEQFF; DNA: TGTGCCAGCAGCCAAGACCATGGCTCCTACAATGAGCAGTTCTTC; V: TRBV4-2; D: .; J: TRBJ2-1; size: many
CDR3: CASSQEGQGGYGYTF; DNA: TGTGCCAGCAGCCAAGAGGGGCAGGGAGGTTATGGCTACACCTTC; V: TRBV3-1; D: .; J: TRBJ1-2; size: many
CDR3: CASSLTATRSDTQYF; DNA: TGTGCCAGCAGCTTGACGGCTACCCGATCCGATACGCAGTATTTT; V: TRBV5-5; D: .; J: TRBJ2-3; size: few
CDR3: CAISESTGREQPQHF; DNA: TGTGCCATCAGTGAGTCGACAGGGCGAGAACAGCCCCAGCATTTT; V: TRBV10-3; D: TRBD1; J: TRBJ1-5; size: few
CDR3: CASSLTQRGYGYTF; DNA: TGTGCCAGCAGTCTAACACAGCGGGGCTATGGCTACACCTTC; V: TRBV28; D: .; J: TRBJ1-2; size: .
CDR3: CAISERLAGGRDHEQYF; DNA: TGTGCCATCAGTGAGAGACTAGCGGGGGGCCGGGACCACGAGCAGTACTTC; V: TRBV10-3; D: TRBD2; J: TRBJ2-7; size: .
CDR3: CASSQPYGEQYF; DNA: TGCGCCAGCAGCCAGCCGTACGGGGAGCAGTACTTC; V: TRBV4-1; D: .; J: TRBJ2-7; size: many